The present T cell receptor (beta chain) was sequenced within a study of brain T cells in children with intractable seizures (dated by TCRdb to the early 2020s). For the study in its entirety: A NanoString immunology panel was first used to screen resected brain tissue from 50 to 65 pediatric epilepsy surgery cases for immune gene transcripts. Among the roughly twelve selected surgery cases, eight also had pre-surgery blood sequenced, leaving four with brain tissue only.

Including cysteine and phenylalanine, the CDR3 has 13 amino acids. Only CDR3 DNA remains: 39 bases, in frame from the first base. CDR1 and CDR2 are read off the germline V gene as MNHEY and SVGEGT. The germline ends are 2 bases apart after V is trimmed by 0 bases and J by 0 bases. According to the study, the label for this sample's time point signals: resected brain tissue, or blood drawn just prior to surgery. The surgery cases showing the highest brain T cell transcript signatures were chosen for TCR beta chain sequencing of brain tissue and, when available, of blood. Prior to surgery, the patients had been treated with at least one anti-epileptic drug. The TCR-sequenced patients were children whose drug-resistant epilepsy was caused by tuberous sclerosis complex, focal cortical dysplasia, Rasmussen encephalitis or hemimegalencephaly. Bulk genomic DNA was isolated from unsorted brain tissue and whole blood using the Monarch genomic DNA purification kit.

The immunoSEQ assay was used to generate TCR beta chain sequences from genomic DNA. The paper's data handling went like this. Any CDR3 sequence that did not begin with the conserved framework cysteine at position 104 was removed by hand. To get clonality, the normalized Shannon's Diversity Index was subtracted from one, giving values from 0 (maximal diversity) to 1 (oligoclonal). Differences in the frequency of the same CDR3 between samples, such as brain versus blood, were assessed with chi-squared comparison-of-proportions tests. Public clonotypes were identified by searching immuneACCESS, and similarity to known antiviral clonotypes was assessed with the VDJdb browser. TCRdb provides this immuneACCESS table in a form limited to in-frame rearrangements. Some clones are lacking; in checked studies, under half of them reflect an unresolved V gene, and why the rest are absent is not known. The V and J calls and clone size come from that table; D and trimming were worked out from the DNA. In all, the sample holds 70,000 to 90,000 clones, and about 92% of those were seen once. The biggest ten clones account for approximately 1.5% of the sample.

The paper as a whole reports these results and caveats: Viral specificity was inferred solely from CDR3 sequence similarity, and the HCMV serostatus of the patients was not known. Because pre- and post-surgery blood were sequenced to different depths, clones absent from the pre-surgery sample may reflect undersampling.

On this clone: Its target antigen remains unknown. Base quality data are lacking; no much larger clone is found one base away.

Sequencing was performed on peripheral blood, taken at surgery. The rearrangement combines TRBV6-2 or TRBV6-3 with TRBJ1-2, with no reliable assignment of the D segment. This receptor was obtained from a boy under three years old with tuberous sclerosis and intractable seizures. The bases read TGTGCCAGCAGTTACTCCGCTAACTATGGCTACACCTTC. It translates to CASSYSANYGYTF.